These 8 T cell receptor beta chains share one sample of origin, sequenced in a study of T cell changes during pregnancy in multiple sclerosis. Generated by immunoSEQ multiplex PCR, the TCRdb table keeps only in-frame clones and is missing some. The sample holds fewer than 85,000 clones, roughly 90% seen once. Sequenced material: peripheral blood, taken before pregnancy. The source of these receptors is a female donor with multiple sclerosis, enrolled in a pregnancy study.

CDR3 in amino acids: CASSYNTGELFF. CDR3 DNA sequence: TGTGCCAGCAGTTATAACACCGGGGAGCTGTTTTTT. V is TRBV7-9 and J is TRBJ2-2, with unresolved D. V was trimmed by 6 bases and J by 2 bases, leaving 4 bases between them. From germline, CDR1 is SEHNR and CDR2 FQNEAQ (reference sequence). There are 12 residues in the CDR3.

This clone was seen a few times. The chain couples TRBV2 to TRBJ2-5, with a tentative D call TRBD1 (6 bases). Germline V gene lookup returns CDR1 SNHLY and CDR2 FYNNEI. The CDR3 contains 15 residues. The V end was cut by 6 bases, the J end by 5 bases, with 19 bases between. The CDR3 protein is CASRPGAGGKETQYF. The CDR3 DNA is TGTGCCAGCAGGCCAGGGGCTGGGGGTAAGGAGACCCAGTACTTC.

This chain links TRBV10-2 with TRBJ2-1; possible D gene TRBD2, 5 bases. V lost 6 bases, J lost 8 bases, and 8 bases lay in between. Germline V gene lookup returns CDR1 WSHSY and CDR2 SAAADI. The CDR3 runs to 11 residues. The CDR3 DNA is TGCGCCAGCAGAAAGAGGGATGAGCAGTTCTTC. It specifies CASRKRDEQFF.

This chain joins TRBV21-1 and TRBJ2-5; the D call in the table, TRBD1, was not verified against the DNA. TRBV21-1 has pseudogene status. This CDR3 spans 15 amino acids. The CDR3 region has the DNA TGTGCCAGCAGCAGTCAGACAGGGGGCCAAGAGACCCAGTACTTC. It encodes CASSSQTGGQETQYF.

The chain has TRBV15 and TRBJ2-2; D possibly corresponds to TRBD1 (5 bases). Deletions cut 5 bases from V and 6 bases from J, with 19 bases between. Germline lookup yields CDR1 LNHNV and CDR2 YYDKDF (reference sequence). The CDR3 runs to 16 residues. Here the CDR3 DNA reads TGTGCCACCAGCTCCTCCGAGACAGCCGTCGCCGGGGAGCTGTTTTTT. This codes for CATSSSETAVAGELFF.

The J gene is TRBJ1-5, the V gene TRBV19; D possibly corresponds to TRBD1 (6 bases). With 3 bases removed from V and 1 base from J, the gap between germline ends came to 16 bases. Per the germline V gene, CDR1 is LNHDA and CDR2 is SQIVND (reference sequence). The length of the CDR3 is 17 residues. The CDR3 DNA reads TGTGCCAGTAGTATCGGGCCCCACAGGGTAAGCAATCAGCCCCAGCATTTT. Translating it yields CASSIGPHRVSNQPQHF.

This chain uses TRBV5-1 with TRBJ2-7; D possibly corresponds to TRBD1 (5 bases). Germline V gene sequence: CDR1 SGHRS, CDR2 YFSETQ. This CDR3 has 13 amino acids. Trimming stripped 2 bases from V and 7 bases from J, with 13 bases between. CDR3 in amino acids: CASSLTQGGEQYF. The CDR3, as DNA: TGCGCCAGCAGCTTAACCCAGGGTGGTGAGCAGTACTTC.

CDR3 in amino acids: CASEEGTGTEAFF. Written as DNA, the CDR3 is TGTGCCAGCGAAGAAGGTACGGGTACTGAAGCTTTCTTT. V and J are TRBV9 and TRBJ1-1; D not resolved. The CDR3 extends over 13 amino acids. The V end lost 7 bases, the J end lost 5 bases, and 15 bases lay between the germline ends. CDR1 and CDR2 (germline): SGDLS, YYNGEE.